One sample yielded the 27 T cell receptor beta chains listed below, sequenced in a study of blood T cells in healthy people across ages. A second PCR, run for roughly 7 to 12 cycles, used a sample-barcoded 5' primer plus a J-beta primer mix. TCRdb reanalysed the 5' RACE reads using MiXCR and keeps one entry per CDR3 protein. The sample holds about 1 million distinct CDR3 sequences, under 30% seen once. The data were also submitted as part of a second study, on T cells of mothers and their children.

The sample was blood. Receptors were obtained from a girl aged 2-9 years in good health.

This rearrangement joins TRBV28 to TRBJ1-1; maybe TRBD1 (5 bases). Germline V gene lookup returns CDR1 MDHEN and CDR2 SYDVKM. Deletions cut 8 bases from V and 4 bases from J, with 23 bases between. The CDR3 contains 16 residues. The CDR3 DNA sequence: TGTGCCAGCCGTTACGCAGGGATAGGATTCGGCACTGAAGCTTTCTTT. Protein sequence: CASRYAGIGFGTEAFF.

The rearrangement uses TRBV20-1 and TRBJ2-1; possibly TRBD1 for D (5 bases). V was shortened by 3 bases and J by 5 bases, with 8 bases between the two germline ends. Germline V gene lookup returns CDR1 DFQATT and CDR2 SNEGSKA (reference sequence). The CDR3 is made up of 12 amino acids. The CDR3 loop reads CSARKQDNEQFF. For the CDR3, the DNA is TGCAGTGCTAGGAAACAGGACAATGAGCAGTTCTTC.

This clonotype was seen ten or more times. V and J are TRBV28 and TRBJ1-4; a weak D match, TRBD1 (6 bases). CDR3 size: 15 residues. Germline CDR1 reads MDHEN; CDR2 reads SYDVKM. V lost 5 bases and J lost 4, with 14 bases in between. The CDR3 is CASSALAGDNEKLFF. Here the CDR3 DNA reads TGTGCCAGCAGTGCCCTGGCAGGGGATAATGAAAAACTGTTTTTT. Full variable domain (rest looked up from reference TRBV28 and TRBJ1-4): DVKVTQSSRYLVKRTGEKVFLECVQDMDHENMFWYRQDPGLGLRLIYFSYDVKMKEKGDIPEGYSVSREKKERFSLILESASTNQTSMYLCASSALAGDNEKLFFGSGTQLSVL.

The chain carries TRBV12-3 or TRBV12-4 and TRBJ1-3; D ambiguous. This CDR3 contains 14 residues. V dropped 3 bases and J dropped 2 bases, with 8 bases sitting between them. For the CDR3, the DNA is TGTGCCAGCAGTTTCTGGGGAACTGGAAACACCATATATTTT. Encoded protein: CASSFWGTGNTIYF.

There are a few counts of this clonotype. This chain joins TRBV11-1 and TRBJ2-7; no clear D. CDR3 length: 16 residues. V lost 5 bases, J lost 1 base, and 18 bases lay in between. The germline gives CDR1 SGHAT, CDR2 FQDESV (reference sequence). In nucleotides, the CDR3 is TGTGCCAGCAGCACCTCAGGCTTTTTAGATTCCTACGAGCAGTACTTC. Its translation is CASSTSGFLDSYEQYF.

The chain uses TRBV15 and TRBJ1-2; weak D call: TRBD1 (5 bases). V was clipped by 0 bases and J by 6 bases, with 14 bases between them. This CDR3 region has 15 residues. Germline CDR1 is LNHNV and CDR2 is YYDKDF (reference sequence). The CDR3 bases are TGTGCCACCAGCAGAGATCTCGGCAGGGCCCATGGCTACACCTTC. It is translated as CATSRDLGRAHGYTF.

The genes are TRBV18 and TRBJ2-7; 9 positions agree with TRBD2. From germline, CDR1 is KGHSH and CDR2 LQKENI. This CDR3 spans 17 amino acids. J was trimmed by 2 bases and V by 1 base; bases with no gene match: 9. The CDR3 here is CASSPRSSGGPAYEQYF. The CDR3 nucleotides read TGTGCCAGCTCACCACGGAGTAGCGGGGGTCCCGCCTACGAGCAGTACTTC.

This clonotype has a single count. J is TRBJ2-5 and V is TRBV18; 7 bases line up with TRBD1. V lost 3 bases to trimming and J lost 11 bases; unmatched junction nucleotides: 21. Germline CDR1 KGHSH, CDR2 LQKENI. There are 17 residues in the CDR3. The CDR3 bases are TGTGCCAGCTCACCGACCGGAGCCGGGACAGTTTACGATAAGCAGTACTTC. Protein product: CASSPTGAGTVYDKQYF.

This rearrangement joins TRBV27 to TRBJ1-6; no clear D gene. The CDR3 contains 17 residues. The germline V gene encodes CDR1 MNHEY and CDR2 SMNVEV (reference sequence). V lost 6 bases to trimming and J lost 0 bases, with 15 bases between them. The CDR3 region is CASSRNFRSSYNSPLHF. The CDR3 DNA is TGTGCCAGCAGCCGGAATTTCAGGAGCTCCTATAATTCACCCCTCCACTTT.

The chain is built from TRBV7-2 and TRBJ2-1; the match to TRBD2 covers 11 bases. Germline V lookup: CDR1 SGHTA, CDR2 FQGNSA. J lost 12 bases, V lost 4 bases, and 14 bases had no gene match. CDR3 length equals 16 residues. In DNA, the CDR3 is TGTGCCAGCAGCTCGAACCAACGACTAGCGGGAAGGGGGCAGTTCTTC. Its translation is CASSSNQRLAGRGQFF.

V and J are TRBV27 and TRBJ1-2, with D unresolved. CDR1 is MNHEY and CDR2 is SMNVEV in the germline V gene (reference sequence). The CDR3 length is 13 residues. Trimming removed 7 bases from V and 5 bases from J, with 14 bases in between. The CDR3 protein is CASKEAGEYGYTF. The CDR3 region has the DNA TGTGCCAGCAAGGAGGCCGGGGAGTATGGCTACACCTTC.

This clonotype was observed a few times. This chain joins TRBV7-6 and TRBJ2-7; possibly TRBD1 for D (6 bases). Looked up from germline, CDR1 is SGHVS and CDR2 is FNYEAQ. The CDR3 extends over 15 amino acids. Trimming stripped 1 base from V and 4 bases from J, with 14 bases between. This CDR3 is CASSLEPGVVYEQYF. The DNA for the CDR3 is TGTGCCAGCAGCTTAGAGCCAGGGGTCGTTTACGAGCAGTACTTC.

The CDR3 loop is CASSLSGLAGANVLTF. The CDR3 region has the DNA TGTGCCAGCAGTTTATCAGGTTTAGCTGGGGCCAACGTCCTGACTTTC. The gene calls are TRBV28 and TRBJ2-6; D is undetermined. This CDR3 has 16 amino acids. V was clipped by 1 base and J by 2 bases, with 9 bases between them. CDR1 is MDHEN, CDR2 SYDVKM, per germline.

This chain uses TRBV7-9 with TRBJ1-6; D gene unclear. This CDR3 spans 15 amino acids. V lost 4 bases and J lost 0, with 7 bases in between. CDR1 is SEHNR and CDR2 is FQNEAQ in the germline V gene (reference sequence). CDR3 amino acids: CASSSAGSYNSPLHF. For the CDR3, the DNA is TGTGCCAGCAGCTCTGCGGGCTCCTATAATTCACCCCTCCACTTT.

This clonotype was observed a few times. The CDR3 region is CASSQDSDLMSHHGYTF. The CDR3 region has the DNA TGCGCCAGCAGCCAAGATAGTGATTTAATGAGTCACCATGGCTACACCTTC. The V gene is TRBV4-3, the J gene TRBJ1-2; no clear D. Trimming took 0 bases from V and 6 from J, leaving 20 bases between them. The CDR3 totals 17 residues. Per germline, CDR1 LGHNA and CDR2 YSLEER.

There are a few counts of this clonotype. The chain uses TRBV7-9 and TRBJ2-5; D is possibly TRBD1 (5 bases). Trimming stripped 1 base from V and 9 bases from J, with 18 bases between. The CDR3 is 15 residues long. Germline loops: CDR1 SEHNR, CDR2 FQNEAQ (reference sequence). CDR3 DNA: TGTGCCAGCAGCTTAGGGGGCCTAACCCCCTGGGCCCAGTACTTC. Its protein product is CASSLGGLTPWAQYF.

This clonotype was observed a handful of times. A read error may produce the germline difference seen at one junction end. The CDR3 nucleotides read TGTGCCAGCAGTGAATATTTTGAGGGGGGCCGGCATCTAATCTTT. This sequence encodes CASSEYFEGGRHLIF. The rearrangement joins TRBV25-1 to TRBJ1-1; perhaps TRBD1 as D (6 bases). In germline, CDR1 is MGHDK, CDR2 SYGVNS. CDR3 length: 15 amino acids.

This clonotype was seen a few times. This chain links TRBV10-3 with TRBJ2-3; TRBD2 agrees at 13 bases. CDR3 length: 16 residues. Trimming removed 3 bases from V and 7 bases from J; junction bases left unmatched: 7. Germline lookup yields CDR1 ENHRY and CDR2 SYGVKD. The CDR3 sequence is CAISEGTSGAGYTQYF. CDR3 coding DNA: TGTGCCATCAGTGAAGGGACTAGCGGGGCCGGGTATACGCAGTATTTT.

CDR3 region: CASSFFGTSGPSSYNEQFF. DNA for the CDR3: TGTGCCAGCAGTTTTTTTGGGACTAGCGGCCCGAGCTCCTACAATGAGCAGTTCTTC. V usage is TRBV28 and J usage is TRBJ2-1; 11 bases line up with TRBD2. V lost 3 bases and J lost 0; bases outside the gene matches: 10. Looked up from germline, CDR1 is MDHEN and CDR2 is SYDVKM. The CDR3 covers 19 residues.

The V and J genes are TRBV20-1 and TRBJ2-7; D is undetermined. The CDR3 length is 14 residues. V shed 5 bases and J shed 4 bases, with 18 bases lying between them. Germline loops: CDR1 DFQATT, CDR2 SNEGSKA (reference sequence). CDR3: CSASVWGTGYEQYF. As DNA, the CDR3 is TGCAGTGCTTCAGTGTGGGGAACTGGTTACGAGCAGTACTTC.

The gene calls are TRBV29-1 and TRBJ2-3; a possible D gene is TRBD2 (5 bases). CDR1 and CDR2 from the germline V gene are SQVTM and ANQGSEA. This CDR3 has 14 residues. The V end lost 6 bases, the J end lost 2 bases, and 15 bases lay between the germline ends. The CDR3 loop reads CSVDGVGDTDTQYF. The CDR3 coding sequence is TGCAGCGTGGACGGGGTTGGAGACACAGATACGCAGTATTTT.

The chain carries TRBV28 and TRBJ2-5; D unresolved. Trimming took 3 bases from V and 3 from J, leaving 11 bases between them. Germline values: CDR1 MDHEN, CDR2 SYDVKM. The CDR3 loop spans 14 amino acids. The CDR3 here is CASSFLAAEETQYF. DNA for the CDR3: TGTGCCAGCAGTTTTTTGGCGGCGGAAGAGACCCAGTACTTC.

This clonotype was picked up a small number of times. The chain recombines TRBV5-4 with TRBJ2-1, with D maybe TRBD1 (6 bases). Germline V gene lookup returns CDR1 SGHNT and CDR2 YYREEE (reference sequence). Trimming removed 4 bases at V and 2 bases at J, with 10 bases between. The CDR3 sequence is 14 residues long. The CDR3 spells CASSPQGTYNEQFF. CDR3 bases: TGTGCCAGCAGCCCGCAGGGGACCTACAATGAGCAGTTCTTC.

The V call is TRBV2, the J call TRBJ2-5, with a tentative D call TRBD1 (5 bases). This CDR3 spans 13 amino acids. The V and J ends lost 9 bases and 3 bases respectively, with 14 bases between them. Germline assignment: CDR1 SNHLY and CDR2 FYNNEI. The CDR3 coding sequence is TGTGCCAGTAGAACCTGGGGCGAAGAGACCCAGTACTTC. Translation gives CASRTWGEETQYF.

This clonotype was observed a handful of times. Here the CDR3 DNA reads TGCAGCGTCCATATGGGGGCGGAGACCCAGTACTTC. Protein sequence: CSVHMGAETQYF. The V call is TRBV29-1, the J call TRBJ2-5, with TRBD1 as a possible D gene (6 bases). Deletions cut 6 bases from V and 5 bases from J, with 13 bases between. This CDR3 has 12 amino acids. The germline gives CDR1 SQVTM, CDR2 ANQGSEA.

This chain connects TRBV4-3 to TRBJ1-4; D is possibly TRBD1 (6 bases). The CDR3 has 16 residues. Germline values: CDR1 LGHNA, CDR2 YSLEER. V was cut by 0 bases and J by 11 bases, with 19 bases left in between. The CDR3 loop is CASSQDLLQGGSKLFF. In DNA, the CDR3 is TGCGCCAGCAGCCAAGATTTACTACAGGGAGGGTCGAAACTGTTTTTT.

This CDR3 is CASGRDSPNTGELFF. The DNA for the CDR3 is TGTGCTAGTGGCCGGGACTCACCGAACACCGGGGAGCTGTTTTTT. The gene calls are TRBV12-5 and TRBJ2-2; TRBD2 might be the D (6 bases). Trimming cost V 6 bases and J 0 bases, with 11 bases left between them. CDR1 LGHNT and CDR2 FRNRAP come from the germline V gene. The CDR3 has 15 amino acids.